This T cell receptor (beta chain) was identified during a study of blood T cell repertoires in COVID-19. Study details: Samples taken during acute and convalescent COVID-19 were collected in the United States, Italy and Spain. Sources were T cells, B-cell-depleted T cells, or PBMCs; the material itself was cDNA or gDNA.

Germline trimming cut 0 bases from V and 5 bases from J; bases unmatched to any gene: 9. Germline values: CDR1 SGDLS, CDR2 YYNGEE. This CDR3 has 16 residues. In the original analysis: For nucleated cells, counts were estimated from reference gene primer amplification. Generated by immunoSEQ multiplex PCR, the TCRdb table keeps only in-frame clones and is missing some. From that table come the V and J calls and clone size; the DNA was used to work out D and trimming. The repertoire holds about 160,000 clones, with about 74% as singletons. The rearrangement joins TRBV9 to TRBJ1-2; TRBD1 matches at 8 bases. The TCR was taken from a man aged 60-69 years with acute or convalescent COVID-19. Sequenced: peripheral blood. This CDR3 is CASSVDGGQELYGYTF. DNA of the CDR3: TGTGCCAGCAGCGTAGACGGGGGACAGGAATTATATGGCTACACCTTC. Full variable domain (remainder filled in from reference TRBV9 and TRBJ1-2): DSGVTQTPKHLITATGQRVTLRCSPRSGDLSVYWYQQSLDQGLQFLIQYYNGEERAKGNILERFSAQQFPDLHSELNLSSLELGDSALYFCASSVDGGQELYGYTFGSGTRLTVV.